These 19 T cell receptor beta chains were sequenced from one sample in a study of spatial heterogeneity in lung cancer. TCRdb reprocessed the 5' RACE reads via MiXCR and lists one record per CDR3 protein. The sample has some 41,000 distinct CDR3 sequences, approximately 7% seen once. Time point given: sample taken at primary tumor resection. The study sequenced unsorted whole RNA from tumor, nontumor lung or frozen PBMC. The specimen was PBMCs, collected at surgery. These receptors were collected from a female donor with early-stage non-small cell lung cancer.

There are a few counts of this clonotype. V and J are TRBV9 and TRBJ2-7; 7 positions match TRBD2. The CDR3 is made up of 15 amino acids. J gave up 3 bases and V 3 bases, and 9 bases lay outside the gene matches. Per the germline V gene, CDR1 is SGDLS and CDR2 is YYNGEE. The CDR3 reads CASSASGTEYYEQYF. For the CDR3, the DNA is TGTGCCAGCAGCGCGAGCGGGACGGAATACTACGAGCAGTACTTC.

This clonotype was recorded many times. The chain is built from TRBV29-1 and TRBJ2-5; a weak D match, TRBD1 (5 bases). Germline-derived CDR1 and CDR2 are SQVTM and ANQGSEA. Between the trimmed V and J ends, which lost 0 bases and 3 bases, there was a span of 8 bases. The CDR3 contains 13 residues. The CDR3 region has the DNA TGCAGCGTTGAAGAATCAGGGAAAGAGACCCAGTACTTC. Its translation is CSVEESGKETQYF. The full variable domain, with the rest looked up from reference TRBV29-1 and TRBJ2-5, is SAVISQKPSRDICQRGTSLTIQCQVDSQVTMMFWYRQQPGQSLTLIATANQGSEATYESGFVIDKFPISRPNLTFSTLTVSNMSPEDSSIYLCSVEESGKETQYFGPGTRLLVL.

This clonotype was observed many times. The chain uses TRBV28 and TRBJ1-2; no reliable D call. The germline CDR1 and CDR2 sequences are MDHEN and SYDVKM. The CDR3 has 15 residues. V gave up 7 bases and J gave up 8 bases, with 23 bases separating them. The CDR3 DNA sequence: TGTGCCAGCACCCCCTTTCAAAGTCTTGGGAGAGGCTACACCTTC. As protein: CASTPFQSLGRGYTF.

In its sample, this clonotype was seen many times. The rearrangement joins TRBV28 to TRBJ2-7; D call uncertain. Germline loops: CDR1 MDHEN, CDR2 SYDVKM. The CDR3 spans 12 residues. Trimming cost V 6 bases and J 3 bases, with 9 bases left between them. DNA for the CDR3: TGTGCCAGCAGCTACCTGATCTACGAGCAGTACTTC. It yields the protein CASSYLIYEQYF.

This clonotype came up many times. The chain joins TRBV3-1 to TRBJ1-5; D not certain. Germline V gives CDR1 LGHDT, CDR2 YNNKEL (reference sequence). V was cut by 3 bases and J by 2 bases, with 8 bases left in between. This CDR3 is built from 14 residues. CDR3 sequence (DNA): TGTGCCAGCAGCCAGGGCTTAGGCAATCAGCCCCAGCATTTT. It yields the protein CASSQGLGNQPQHF.

This clonotype was recorded at least ten times. V and J are TRBV28 and TRBJ1-1, with D tentatively TRBD1 (5 bases). Germline V gene sequence: CDR1 MDHEN, CDR2 SYDVKM. V lost 2 bases and J lost 1, with 11 bases in between. The CDR3 has 15 residues. The CDR3 loop is CASSLRAGRNTEAFF. The CDR3 DNA follows: TGTGCCAGCAGTTTAAGGGCAGGGAGGAACACTGAAGCTTTCTTT.

The V gene is TRBV7-9, the J gene TRBJ1-1; D is ambiguous. Trimming shortened V by 2 bases and J by 2 bases, and 12 bases separated the two germline ends. Germline values: CDR1 SEHNR, CDR2 FQNEAQ (reference sequence). The CDR3 runs to 15 residues. CDR3 in amino acids: CASSLFPTPNTEAFF. For the CDR3, the DNA is TGTGCCAGCAGCTTATTCCCTACCCCAAACACTGAAGCTTTCTTT.

The chain couples TRBV7-9 to TRBJ2-3; D ambiguous. The CDR3 length is 12 residues. Trimming cost V 3 bases and J 3 bases, with 4 bases left between them. CDR1 and CDR2 from the germline V gene are SEHNR and FQNEAQ (reference sequence). The CDR3: CASSFQTDTQYF. DNA for the CDR3: TGTGCCAGCAGCTTCCAAACAGATACGCAGTATTTT.

This clonotype was recorded at least ten times. The chain uses TRBV10-3 and TRBJ2-3, with D perhaps matching TRBD2 (5 bases). This CDR3 is built from 16 residues. V was trimmed by 0 bases and J by 0 bases, leaving 10 bases between them. Looked up from germline, CDR1 is ENHRY and CDR2 is SYGVKD. The chain's CDR3 is CAISESPGSSTDTQYF. For the CDR3, the DNA is TGTGCCATCAGTGAGTCGCCGGGGTCTAGCACAGATACGCAGTATTTT.

This clonotype was seen more than once but under ten times. The chain recombines TRBV20-1 with TRBJ2-3, with 10 nucleotides matching TRBD1. The V and J ends lost 0 bases and 3 bases, in that order; junction bases with no gene match: 3. The CDR3 is 15 amino acids. The germline V gene has CDR1 DFQATT and CDR2 SNEGSKA (reference sequence). The CDR3 region has the DNA TGCAGTGCTAGAGATGACAGGGGGCGGACAGATACGCAGTATTTT. Translation gives CSARDDRGRTDTQYF.

This clonotype was recorded at least ten times. This rearrangement joins TRBV7-3 to TRBJ2-1; 7 nucleotides line up with TRBD2. This CDR3 has 16 residues. Germline V gene lookup returns CDR1 SGHTA and CDR2 FQGTGA. Unmatched junction bases numbered 12, after V lost 5 bases and J lost 5 bases. In DNA form, the CDR3 reads TGTGCCAGCAGCGACACGGCCGCGGGGGTCGACAATGAGCAGTTCTTC. Its translation is CASSDTAAGVDNEQFF.

The chain carries TRBV18 and TRBJ2-1; D is uncertain. CDR1 and CDR2 (germline): KGHSH, LQKENI. The CDR3 contains 13 residues. V lost 3 bases and J 4 bases, leaving 7 bases between the germline ends. CDR3 loop: CASSPQSYNEQFF. Written as DNA, the CDR3 is TGTGCCAGCTCACCTCAAAGTTACAATGAGCAGTTCTTC.

Only a few counts were recorded for this clonotype. J is TRBJ2-7 and V is TRBV20-1; 11 bases match TRBD2. Germline CDR1 reads DFQATT; CDR2 reads SNEGSKA (reference sequence). V shed 7 bases and J 3 bases; nucleotides not matched to a gene: 14. The CDR3 contains 16 residues. CDR3 residues: CSVCGTSGGRSYEQYF. CDR3 nucleotides: TGCAGTGTTTGTGGAACTAGCGGGGGACGAAGCTACGAGCAGTACTTC.

The V gene is TRBV5-1, the J gene TRBJ2-1, with no clear D. V shed 4 bases and J shed 5 bases, with 16 bases lying between them. There are 15 residues in the CDR3. Germline V lookup: CDR1 SGHRS, CDR2 YFSETQ. The CDR3 nucleotides are TGCGCCAGCAGCCCCTTGAGCGTGACCCACAATGAGCAGTTCTTC. It yields the protein CASSPLSVTHNEQFF. Using reference TRBV5-1 and TRBJ2-1 for the parts outside the CDR3, the full variable domain is KAGVTQTPRYLIKTRGQQVTLSCSPISGHRSVSWYQQTPGQGLQFLFEYFSETQRNKGNFPGRFSGRQFSNSRSEMNVSTLELGDSALYLCASSPLSVTHNEQFFGPGTRLTVL.

This chain joins TRBV28 and TRBJ2-3; no reliable D call. Germline V CDR1 and CDR2: MDHEN, SYDVKM. Trimming left V 5 bases short and J 2 bases short, with 8 bases between. The CDR3 is 13 residues long. The CDR3 bases are TGTGCCAGCAGTAAAACTAACACAGATACGCAGTATTTT. Protein sequence: CASSKTNTDTQYF.

In this sample, this clonotype turned up many times. The chain joins TRBV28 to TRBJ1-5; D may be TRBD1 (6 bases). Germline CDR1 MDHEN, CDR2 SYDVKM. There are 15 residues in the CDR3. The V gene lost 2 bases and the J gene lost 2 bases, with 10 bases spanning the gap. This CDR3 reads CASSLLQGGNQPQHF. The DNA of the CDR3 is TGTGCCAGCAGTTTACTACAGGGAGGCAATCAGCCCCAGCATTTT.

The genes are TRBV6-5 and TRBJ2-3; D remains ambiguous. The V end lost 1 base, the J end lost 2 bases, and 10 bases lay between the germline ends. The CDR3 covers 15 residues. The germline V gene encodes CDR1 MNHEY and CDR2 SVGAGI. CDR3 in DNA: TGTGCCAGCAGTTACTACGGAGCCATCACAGATACGCAGTATTTT. Protein sequence: CASSYYGAITDTQYF.

This clonotype came up many times. The rearrangement joins TRBV28 to TRBJ2-5; the match to TRBD1 covers 7 bases. V lost 5 bases and J lost 3; bases outside the gene matches: 6. CDR3 length: 14 residues. Germline V gene sequence: CDR1 MDHEN, CDR2 SYDVKM. DNA for the CDR3: TGTGCCAGCAGTCCACCCAGGGGGAAAGAGACCCAGTACTTC. Amino acid sequence: CASSPPRGKETQYF.

This clonotype was seen many times. The missing conserved phenylalanine or tryptophan at the end of this CDR3 makes a read error likely. Because the CDR3's place on the DNA is in doubt, the DNA is left out and the CDR3 is given as listed by TCRdb. The chain recombines TRBV3-1 with TRBJ2-5; the table's TRBD2 call for D was not verified on the DNA. Germline CDR1 LGHDT, CDR2 YNNKEL (reference sequence). The CDR3 length equals 12 residues, ends included. CDR3 region: CASSQTRSSGGR.